The 14 T cell receptor beta chains below all came from one sample that was sequenced in a study of regulatory T cells in long-lasting Graves disease. Time point noted: newly diagnosed GD, antithyroid drugs for less than 3 months. PBMC-derived RNA was used for the TCR library. Relying on iRepertoire HTBI primers and Arm-PCR of CDR3 regions, the team built TCR beta libraries. Via MiXCR, TCRdb re-called the multiplex PCR reads, giving one row per CDR3 protein. The data contain some 250,000 distinct CDR3 sequences, 20% of them seen just once; the ten biggest clones take up approximately 14%. This specimen consisted of peripheral blood mononuclear cells (PBMCs), obtained at new diagnosis, from a patient treated with antithyroid drugs. The receptors shown here come from a female donor with Graves disease.

At least ten counts were recorded for this clonotype. The chain joins TRBV7-9 to TRBJ2-2, with 7 bases lining up with TRBD2. The CDR3 spans 16 residues. The V gene end was trimmed by 4 bases and the J gene end by 7 bases; junction bases not matched to a gene: 12. Germline V CDR1 and CDR2: SEHNR, FQNEAQ (reference sequence). The CDR3 nucleotides read TGTGCCAGCAGCTCGCGGGCCCCCCGGGAGGTCGGGGAGCTGTTTTTT. Amino acid sequence: CASSSRAPREVGELFF.

This clonotype was seen only a few times. The gene calls are TRBV12-3 or TRBV12-4 and TRBJ2-3; 12 bases align to TRBD2. J lost 8 bases, V lost 6 bases, and 12 bases had no gene match. The CDR3 has 16 amino acids. The CDR3 DNA is TGTGCCAGCAGGGGTCCCCTAGCGGGAGGGGTCGGTACGCAGTATTTT. It specifies CASRGPLAGGVGTQYF.

This clonotype was detected many times. The rearrangement joins TRBV28 to TRBJ2-1, with D tentatively TRBD1 (6 bases). This CDR3 region has 12 residues. Trimming cost V 5 bases and J 10 bases, with 12 bases left between them. CDR1 and CDR2 (germline): MDHEN, SYDVKM. CDR3 coding DNA: TGTGCCAGCAGTATTACAGGGCGCGAGCAGTTCTTC. It translates to CASSITGREQFF.

There are a few counts of this clonotype. The V gene is TRBV3-2, the J gene TRBJ2-5; the D segment call TRBD1 is taken from the table without a DNA check. TRBV3-2 is a known pseudogene. The length of the CDR3 is 14 residues. CDR3 coding DNA: TGTGCCAGCAGCCAGGACAGGGAACAAGAGACCCAGTACTTC. Translating it yields CASSQDREQETQYF.

The table lists this clonotype with many counts. V gene TRBV4-1 combines with J gene TRBJ2-7; D may correspond to TRBD1 or TRBD2 (5 bases each). The CDR3 has 18 residues. CDR1 and CDR2 (germline): MGHRA, YSYEKL. Trimming removed 0 bases from V and 4 bases from J, with 22 bases in between. CDR3 amino acids: CASSQDGTQGGNVYEQYF. CDR3 DNA sequence: TGCGCCAGCAGCCAAGATGGGACCCAGGGTGGCAACGTATACGAGCAGTACTTC.

The table lists this clonotype with a few counts. Possible read error: a much larger clone is one base away. This chain links TRBV20-1 with TRBJ2-5; 10 bases align to TRBD2. V lost 5 bases, J lost 2 bases, and 11 bases stayed unmatched. The CDR3 is 16 amino acids. Germline values: CDR1 DFQATT, CDR2 SNEGSKA (reference sequence). CDR3 sequence reads: CSAAPSLAGKQETQYF. In DNA, the CDR3 is TGCAGTGCTGCTCCCTCACTAGCGGGGAAACAAGAGACCCAGTACTTC.

This clonotype was counted ten times or more. The gene calls are TRBV7-9 and TRBJ2-1; 11 bases are a match to TRBD2. There are 15 residues in the CDR3. Trimming at V came to 7 bases and at J to 4 bases, leaving 6 bases not matched to a gene. CDR1 is SEHNR and CDR2 is FQNEAQ in the germline V gene (reference sequence). This CDR3 reads CASTLAGGNYNEQFF. DNA of the CDR3: TGTGCCAGCACCCTAGCGGGGGGTAATTACAATGAGCAGTTCTTC.

This clonotype appeared many times. The chain has TRBV12-3 or TRBV12-4 and TRBJ2-1; D possibly matches TRBD1 or TRBD2 (5 bases each). This CDR3 has 15 amino acids. Trimming took 3 bases from V and 6 from J, leaving 15 bases between them. The CDR3 sequence: CASSFKGDRFNEQFF. The CDR3, as DNA: TGTGCCAGCAGTTTTAAAGGGGACCGATTCAATGAGCAGTTCTTC.

In regard to this clonotype: A far larger clone is one base from this, pointing to a likely read error. The chain uses TRBV4-1 and TRBJ2-7; no definite D call. The CDR3 is 12 residues long. Germline V gene sequence: CDR1 MGHRA, CDR2 YSYEKL. Trimming removed 0 bases from V and 7 bases from J, with 7 bases in between. The CDR3 reads CASSQEFDEQYF. CDR3 coding DNA: TGCGCCAGCAGCCAAGAGTTCGATGAGCAGTACTTC.

V usage is TRBV19 and J usage is TRBJ2-5; a weak D match, TRBD2 (7 bases). The CDR3 is 14 amino acids. CDR1 LNHDA and CDR2 SQIVND come from the germline V gene (reference sequence). Trimming shortened V by 5 bases and J by 1 base, and 11 bases separated the two germline ends. The CDR3 is CASSRGGLQETQYF. The CDR3 region has the DNA TGTGCCAGTAGTCGCGGGGGCCTCCAAGAGACCCAGTACTTC.

The V gene is TRBV2, the J gene TRBJ2-2; 7 positions match TRBD1. CDR1 and CDR2 (germline): SNHLY, FYNNEI. The CDR3 runs to 15 residues. Trimming took 4 bases from V and 5 from J; bases not matched to a gene: 7. The CDR3 loop reads CASSVRGRTTGELFF. In nucleotides, the CDR3 is TGTGCCAGCAGTGTTAGGGGGCGCACAACCGGGGAGCTGTTTTTT.

This clonotype appeared many times. The rearrangement links TRBV18 to TRBJ2-1; D perhaps matches TRBD1 (5 bases). The CDR3 runs to 14 residues. Germline CDR1 KGHSH, CDR2 LQKENI. Trimming shortened V by 2 bases and J by 7 bases, and 12 bases separated the two germline ends. In DNA, the CDR3 is TGTGCCAGCTCACCAGAAAACAGGATGAATGAGCAGTTCTTC. Its translation is CASSPENRMNEQFF. The variable domain in full, completed from reference TRBV18 and TRBJ2-1, reads NAGVMQNPRHLVRRRGQEARLRCSPMKGHSHVYWYRQLPEEGLKFMVYLQKENIIDESGMPKERFSAEFPKEGPSILRIQQVVRGDSAAYFCASSPENRMNEQFFGPGTRLTVL.

Many counts were recorded for this clonotype. The CDR3 bases are TGTGCCAGCAGCTTAAGAGGGGCTAGCGGGAGCACAGATACGCAGTATTTT. Residues: CASSLRGASGSTDTQYF. The rearrangement links TRBV7-3 to TRBJ2-3; 8 bases map to TRBD2. The CDR3 has 17 residues. Trimming at V came to 1 base and at J to 0 bases, leaving 6 bases not matched to a gene. Germline assignment: CDR1 SGHTA and CDR2 FQGTGA.

This clonotype was observed at least ten times. The chain carries TRBV5-4 and TRBJ2-1, with 9 bases identical to TRBD1. Germline V gene lookup returns CDR1 SGHNT and CDR2 YYREEE (reference sequence). V lost 0 bases to trimming and J lost 6 bases; unmatched junction nucleotides: 1. The CDR3 is made up of 14 amino acids. The CDR3 protein is CASSLAGQGNEQFF. The CDR3 DNA follows: TGTGCCAGCAGCTTGGCGGGACAGGGCAATGAGCAGTTCTTC.